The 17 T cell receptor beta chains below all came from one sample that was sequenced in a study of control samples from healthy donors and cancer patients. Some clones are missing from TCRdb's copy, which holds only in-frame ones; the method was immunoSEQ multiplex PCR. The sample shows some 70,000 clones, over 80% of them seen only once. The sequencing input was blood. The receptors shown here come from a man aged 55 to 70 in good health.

Here the CDR3 reads CASSLRVQETQYF. For the CDR3, the DNA is TGCGCCAGCAGCTTGCGAGTACAAGAGACCCAGTACTTC. The chain is built from TRBV5-1 and TRBJ2-5, with D uncertain. V shed 1 base and J shed 2 bases, with 6 bases lying between them. Germline loops: CDR1 SGHRS, CDR2 YFSETQ. The CDR3 contains 13 residues.

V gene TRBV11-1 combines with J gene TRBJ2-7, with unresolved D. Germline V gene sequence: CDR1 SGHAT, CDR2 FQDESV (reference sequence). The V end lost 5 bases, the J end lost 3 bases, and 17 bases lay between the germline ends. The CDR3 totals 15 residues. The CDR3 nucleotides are TGTGCCAGCAGCCTCGCCGGATCGCCCTTCTACGAGCAGTACTTC. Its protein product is CASSLAGSPFYEQYF.

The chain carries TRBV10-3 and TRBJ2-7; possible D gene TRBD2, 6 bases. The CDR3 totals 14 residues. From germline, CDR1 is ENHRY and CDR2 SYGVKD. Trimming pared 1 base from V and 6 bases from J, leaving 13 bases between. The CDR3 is CAISELPGTLEQYF. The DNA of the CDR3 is TGTGCCATCAGTGAGTTGCCCGGGACTCTCGAGCAGTACTTC.

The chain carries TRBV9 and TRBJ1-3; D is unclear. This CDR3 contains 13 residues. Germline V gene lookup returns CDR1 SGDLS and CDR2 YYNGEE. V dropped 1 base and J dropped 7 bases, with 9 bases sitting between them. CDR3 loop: CASSVSVTNTIYF. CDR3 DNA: TGTGCCAGCAGCGTATCCGTGACGAACACCATATATTTT.

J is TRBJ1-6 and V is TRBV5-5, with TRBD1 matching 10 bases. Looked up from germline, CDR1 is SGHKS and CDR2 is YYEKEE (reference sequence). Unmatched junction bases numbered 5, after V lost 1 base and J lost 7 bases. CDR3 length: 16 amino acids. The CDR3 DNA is TGTGCCAGCAGCTTGCAGGGACAGGGGAAGAATTCACCCCTCCACTTT. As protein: CASSLQGQGKNSPLHF.

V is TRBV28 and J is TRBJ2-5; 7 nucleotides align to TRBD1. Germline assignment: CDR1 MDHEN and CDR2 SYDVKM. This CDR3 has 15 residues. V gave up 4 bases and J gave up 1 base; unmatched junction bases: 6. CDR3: CASSSHDRAQETQYF. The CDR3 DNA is TGTGCCAGCAGTTCCCACGACAGGGCCCAAGAGACCCAGTACTTC.

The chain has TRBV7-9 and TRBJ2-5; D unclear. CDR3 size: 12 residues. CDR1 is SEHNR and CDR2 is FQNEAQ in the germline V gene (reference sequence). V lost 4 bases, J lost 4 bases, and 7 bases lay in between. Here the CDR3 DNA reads TGTGCCAGCAGCTCTCGGACAGAGACCCAGTACTTC. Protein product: CASSSRTETQYF.

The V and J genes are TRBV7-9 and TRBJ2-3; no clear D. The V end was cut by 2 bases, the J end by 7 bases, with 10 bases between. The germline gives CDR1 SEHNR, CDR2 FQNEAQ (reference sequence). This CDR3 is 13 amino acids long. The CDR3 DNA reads TGTGCCAGCAGCTTAAAACCCCTTCATACGCAGTATTTT. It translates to CASSLKPLHTQYF.

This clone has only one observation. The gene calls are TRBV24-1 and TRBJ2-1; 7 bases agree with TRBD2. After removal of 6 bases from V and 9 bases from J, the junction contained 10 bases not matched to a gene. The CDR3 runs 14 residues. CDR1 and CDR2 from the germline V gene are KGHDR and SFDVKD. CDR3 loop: CATSQAGTASEQFF. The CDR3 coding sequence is TGTGCCACCAGTCAAGCGGGGACCGCTAGTGAGCAGTTCTTC.

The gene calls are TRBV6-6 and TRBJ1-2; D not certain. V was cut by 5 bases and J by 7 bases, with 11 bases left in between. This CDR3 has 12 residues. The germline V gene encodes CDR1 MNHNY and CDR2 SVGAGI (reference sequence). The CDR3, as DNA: TGTGCCAGCAGTGACATTAAGAGTGGCTACACCTTC. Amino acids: CASSDIKSGYTF.

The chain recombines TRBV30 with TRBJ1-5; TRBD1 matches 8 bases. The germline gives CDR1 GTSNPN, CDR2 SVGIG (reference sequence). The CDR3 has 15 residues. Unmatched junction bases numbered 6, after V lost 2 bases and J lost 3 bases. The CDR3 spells CAWSSDRGFNQPQHF. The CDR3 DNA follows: TGTGCCTGGAGTTCAGACAGGGGCTTCAATCAGCCCCAGCATTTT.

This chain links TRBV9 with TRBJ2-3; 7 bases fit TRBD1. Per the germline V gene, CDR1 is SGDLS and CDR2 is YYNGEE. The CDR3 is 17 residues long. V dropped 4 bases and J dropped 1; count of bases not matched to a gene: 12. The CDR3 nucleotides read TGTGCCAGCAGCTCCCGCCTTACAGGGGCGGGCACAGATACGCAGTATTTT. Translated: CASSSRLTGAGTDTQYF.

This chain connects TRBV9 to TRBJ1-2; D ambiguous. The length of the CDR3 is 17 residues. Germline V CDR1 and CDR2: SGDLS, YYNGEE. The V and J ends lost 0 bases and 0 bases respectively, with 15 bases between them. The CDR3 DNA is TGTGCCAGCAGCGTAGGTCCGTCGAGAGTTACTAACTATGGCTACACCTTC. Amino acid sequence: CASSVGPSRVTNYGYTF.

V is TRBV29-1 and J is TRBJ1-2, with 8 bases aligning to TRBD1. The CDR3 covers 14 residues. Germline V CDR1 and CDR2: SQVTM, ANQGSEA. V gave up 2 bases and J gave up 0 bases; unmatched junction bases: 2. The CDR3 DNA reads TGCAGCGTTGAAAGGACAGGGTCTAACTATGGCTACACCTTC. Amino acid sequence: CSVERTGSNYGYTF.

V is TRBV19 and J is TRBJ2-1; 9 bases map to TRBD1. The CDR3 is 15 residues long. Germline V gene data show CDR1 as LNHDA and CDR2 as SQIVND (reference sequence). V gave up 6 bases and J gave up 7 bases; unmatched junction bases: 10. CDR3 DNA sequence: TGTGCCAGTAGCCTCGGGACAGGGTCTAATAATGAGCAGTTCTTC. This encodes CASSLGTGSNNEQFF. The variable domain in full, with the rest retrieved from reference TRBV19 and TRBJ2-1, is DGGITQSPKYLFRKEGQNVTLSCEQNLNHDAMYWYRQDPGQGLRLIYYSQIVNDFQKGDIAEGYSVSREKKESFPLTVTSAQKNPTAFYLCASSLGTGSNNEQFFGPGTRLTVL.

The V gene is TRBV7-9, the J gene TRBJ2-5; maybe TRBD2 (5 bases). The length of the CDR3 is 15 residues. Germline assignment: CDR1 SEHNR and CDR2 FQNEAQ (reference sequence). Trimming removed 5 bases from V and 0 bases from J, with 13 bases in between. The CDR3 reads CASSPNPTNQETQYF. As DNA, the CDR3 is TGTGCCAGCAGCCCTAACCCGACTAACCAAGAGACCCAGTACTTC.

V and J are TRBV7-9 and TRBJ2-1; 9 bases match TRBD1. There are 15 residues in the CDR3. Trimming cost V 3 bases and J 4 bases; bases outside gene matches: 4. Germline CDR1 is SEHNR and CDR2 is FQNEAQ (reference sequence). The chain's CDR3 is CASSLGTGRYNEQFF. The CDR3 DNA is TGTGCCAGCAGCTTGGGGACAGGGAGATACAATGAGCAGTTCTTC.